Described below is a single T cell receptor beta chain sequence and its context. Its target is unknown. This table comes from immunoSEQ multiplex PCR, and its TCRdb copy is limited to in-frame clones, with some not included. The table shows about 130,000 clones, with roughly 90% occurring only once. The data are from a study of cytomegalovirus exposure and HLA in healthy donors. The study's findings and limits: The study flagged approximately 180 TCR beta chains as cytomegalovirus-associated. The classifier reportedly diagnosed cytomegalovirus status with high specificity and sensitivity.

This CDR3 is built from 14 residues. Per germline, CDR1 MGHRA and CDR2 YSYEKL. V was pared by 4 bases and J by 5 bases, with 3 bases of the junction left unmatched. Material for sequencing was PBMCs. This clonotype originated in a young man in good health and CMV-seronegative. The chain links TRBV4-1 to TRBJ1-4, with 8 bases lining up with TRBD1. CDR3 amino acids: CASSPRTGNEKLFF. As DNA, the CDR3 is TGCGCCAGCAGCCCAAGGACAGGGAATGAAAAACTGTTTTTT.